This TCR beta chain was recorded in a study of siplizumab effects on memory and regulatory T cells. Study conclusions and caveats: Siplizumab caused a significant drop in alloreactive sequences traceable to unstimulated CD4+ memory cells. It was not possible to assign a naive or memory phenotype to roughly 80-96% of proliferating CD4+ or CD8+ clones.

Worth noting for this clone: Its antigen is unknown.

Each sample had roughly 10^5 TCR templates assayed. The data were produced by immunoSEQ multiplex PCR, yet TCRdb's version contains in-frame clones alone and is incomplete. The repertoire has under 95,000 clones, approximately 93% of them found once; the top ten carry less than 0.4%. V lost 1 base, J lost 7 bases, and 10 bases lay in between. The CDR3 has 12 amino acids. Germline V gene sequence: CDR1 GTSNPN, CDR2 SVGIG (reference sequence). This chain joins TRBV30 and TRBJ1-2; D gene unclear. Sequencing used non-Treg CD4+ T cells sorted from blood. The clonotype comes from a human donor in good health. The CDR3 nucleotides are TGTGCCTGGAGTGAAGCAGAATTTGGCTACACCTTC. Translating it yields CAWSEAEFGYTF.